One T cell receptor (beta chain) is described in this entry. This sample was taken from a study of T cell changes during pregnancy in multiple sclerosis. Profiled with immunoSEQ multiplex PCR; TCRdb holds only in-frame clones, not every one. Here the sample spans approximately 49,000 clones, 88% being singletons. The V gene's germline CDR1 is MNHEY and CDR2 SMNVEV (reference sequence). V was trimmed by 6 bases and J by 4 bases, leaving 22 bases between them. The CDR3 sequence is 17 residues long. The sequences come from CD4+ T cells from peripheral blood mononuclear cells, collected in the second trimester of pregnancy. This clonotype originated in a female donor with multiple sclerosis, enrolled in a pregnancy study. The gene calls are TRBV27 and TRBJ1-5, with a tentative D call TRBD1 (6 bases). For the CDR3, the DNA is TGTGCCAGCAGCCCTCTATTGGACAGTACGGGGAATCAGCCCCAGCATTTT. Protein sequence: CASSPLLDSTGNQPQHF.